Listed below are T cell receptor beta chains from one sample, sequenced in a study of cytomegalovirus exposure and HLA in healthy donors. TCRdb's table, derived via immunoSEQ multiplex PCR, lists solely in-frame clones and lacks some. This sample yields over 120,000 clones, of which around four fifths are seen a single time; around 3% belongs to the top ten. Sequenced material: PBMCs. These receptors were collected from a female donor in good health and CMV-seronegative. Both conserved end residues are part of each CDR3. The order of the fields is D gene, clone size, J gene, V gene, CDR3 protein, CDR3 DNA. A D gene is named only where the DNA matches it firmly. Clone size, where shown, is once, few, many, or a class for clones that have expanded.

D gene: -
clone size: few
J gene: TRBJ2-7
V gene: TRBV7-2
CDR3 protein: CASSLNPVGGEQYF
CDR3 DNA: TGTGCCAGCAGCTTAAATCCGGTCGGGGGCGAGCAGTACTTC

D gene: TRBD1
clone size: -
J gene: TRBJ1-1
V gene: TRBV28
CDR3 protein: CASSPPGQGWAEAFF
CDR3 DNA: TGTGCCAGCAGTCCTCCGGGACAGGGGTGGGCTGAAGCTTTCTTT

D gene: TRBD2
clone size: -
J gene: TRBJ2-7
V gene: TRBV6-5
CDR3 protein: CASSPETSAYEQYF
CDR3 DNA: TGTGCCAGCAGCCCGGAGACTAGCGCCTACGAGCAGTACTTC

D gene: -
clone size: -
J gene: TRBJ2-7
V gene: TRBV5-5
CDR3 protein: CASSRDGGASYEQYF
CDR3 DNA: TGTGCCAGCAGCCGTGACGGCGGGGCTTCCTACGAGCAGTACTTC

D gene: TRBD2
clone size: -
J gene: TRBJ2-7
V gene: TRBV7-2
CDR3 protein: CASSLLKPGLASYEQYF
CDR3 DNA: TGTGCCAGCAGCTTATTGAAGCCGGGACTAGCCTCCTACGAGCAGTACTTC

D gene: TRBD2
clone size: once
J gene: TRBJ2-7
V gene: TRBV15
CDR3 protein: CATSRVVGLAVPEQYF
CDR3 DNA: TGTGCCACCAGCAGAGTGGTGGGACTAGCGGTCCCCGAGCAGTACTTC

D gene: TRBD2
clone size: -
J gene: TRBJ2-1
V gene: TRBV6-1
CDR3 protein: CASSELAGVGNEQFF
CDR3 DNA: TGTGCCAGCAGTGAACTAGCGGGAGTTGGTAATGAGCAGTTCTTC

D gene: TRBD1
clone size: -
J gene: TRBJ1-1
V gene: TRBV30
CDR3 protein: CAAGQPNTEAFF
CDR3 DNA: TGTGCGGCGGGACAGCCGAACACTGAAGCTTTCTTT

D gene: -
clone size: -
J gene: TRBJ1-1
V gene: TRBV30
CDR3 protein: CAWSTRQGTEAFF
CDR3 DNA: TGTGCCTGGAGTACCCGCCAGGGAACTGAAGCTTTCTTT

D gene: TRBD1
clone size: few
J gene: TRBJ2-6
V gene: TRBV4-1
CDR3 protein: CASSREDRGTSSGANVLTF
CDR3 DNA: TGCGCCAGCAGCCGAGAGGACAGGGGGACAAGCTCTGGGGCCAACGTCCTGACTTTC

D gene: -
clone size: -
J gene: TRBJ1-5
V gene: TRBV27
CDR3 protein: CASKSTVNQPQHF
CDR3 DNA: TGTGCCAGCAAGTCGACAGTCAATCAGCCCCAGCATTTT

D gene: TRBD2
clone size: -
J gene: TRBJ2-1
V gene: TRBV9
CDR3 protein: CASSVVWGGTYNEQFF
CDR3 DNA: TGTGCCAGCAGCGTAGTGTGGGGGGGGACCTACAATGAGCAGTTCTTC

D gene: -
clone size: -
J gene: TRBJ2-7
V gene: TRBV19
CDR3 protein: CASSIDLATVASEQYF
CDR3 DNA: TGTGCCAGTAGTATAGATCTGGCTACCGTAGCGAGTGAGCAGTACTTC

D gene: TRBD2
clone size: -
J gene: TRBJ2-3
V gene: TRBV5-1
CDR3 protein: CASSTSGSTDTQYF
CDR3 DNA: TGCGCCAGCAGCACAAGCGGGAGTACAGATACGCAGTATTTT

D gene: TRBD2
clone size: few
J gene: TRBJ2-1
V gene: TRBV5-1
CDR3 protein: CASSLGGLASRNEQFF
CDR3 DNA: TGCGCCAGCAGCTTGGGGGGACTAGCGAGTCGCAATGAGCAGTTCTTC

D gene: -
clone size: -
J gene: TRBJ1-2
V gene: TRBV19
CDR3 protein: CASSMGLREERGYTF
CDR3 DNA: TGTGCCAGTAGTATGGGCCTCAGGGAGGAGAGGGGCTACACCTTC

D gene: -
clone size: few
J gene: TRBJ2-3
V gene: TRBV4-2
CDR3 protein: CASSRPERGADTQYF
CDR3 DNA: TGTGCCAGCAGCCGACCGGAGCGCGGCGCAGATACGCAGTATTTT

D gene: TRBD1
clone size: -
J gene: TRBJ2-1
V gene: TRBV5-1
CDR3 protein: CASSLGPGTGVAYNEQFF
CDR3 DNA: TGCGCCAGCAGCTTAGGTCCCGGGACAGGGGTCGCCTACAATGAGCAGTTCTTC

D gene: TRBD1
clone size: -
J gene: TRBJ2-7
V gene: TRBV13
CDR3 protein: CASSLRRTGDYEQYF
CDR3 DNA: TGTGCCAGCAGCCTAAGGCGGACAGGAGACTACGAGCAGTACTTC

D gene: TRBD1
clone size: -
J gene: TRBJ1-2
V gene: TRBV5-6
CDR3 protein: CASSFDRVAYGYTF
CDR3 DNA: TGTGCCAGCAGTTTTGACAGGGTGGCGTATGGCTACACCTTC

D gene: -
clone size: -
J gene: TRBJ1-5
V gene: TRBV19
CDR3 protein: CASSISGGNQPQHF
CDR3 DNA: TGTGCCAGTAGTATTTCCGGGGGCAATCAGCCCCAGCATTTT

D gene: -
clone size: -
J gene: TRBJ2-1
V gene: TRBV7-3
CDR3 protein: CASSLTGGINEQFF
CDR3 DNA: TGTGCCAGCAGCTTAACGGGGGGAATCAATGAGCAGTTCTTC

D gene: TRBD1
clone size: -
J gene: TRBJ1-6
V gene: TRBV6-5
CDR3 protein: CASSLDRGDSPLHF
CDR3 DNA: TGTGCCAGCAGCTTGGACAGGGGAGATTCACCCCTCCACTTT

D gene: -
clone size: -
J gene: TRBJ1-2
V gene: TRBV5-6
CDR3 protein: CASSFLWVDGGGYTF
CDR3 DNA: TGTGCCAGCAGCTTTTTGTGGGTAGACGGGGGAGGCTACACCTTC

D gene: TRBD1
clone size: -
J gene: TRBJ1-2
V gene: TRBV27
CDR3 protein: CASSPDRGRPSLYGYPF
CDR3 DNA: TGTGCCAGCAGTCCCGACAGGGGGCGGCCCTCGCTCTATGGCTACCCCTTC

D gene: TRBD1
clone size: -
J gene: TRBJ1-2
V gene: TRBV2
CDR3 protein: CASSVGSQGAGGYTF
CDR3 DNA: TGTGCCAGCAGTGTGGGATCCCAGGGGGCGGGAGGCTACACCTTC

D gene: -
clone size: -
J gene: TRBJ1-1
V gene: TRBV19
CDR3 protein: CASSIGGTRNTEAFF
CDR3 DNA: TGTGCCAGTAGTATAGGGGGCACCCGGAACACTGAAGCTTTCTTT

D gene: TRBD1
clone size: -
J gene: TRBJ1-2
V gene: TRBV27
CDR3 protein: CASSSQGGPTNYGYTF
CDR3 DNA: TGTGCCAGCAGTTCACAGGGGGGACCTACTAACTATGGCTACACCTTC

D gene: -
clone size: few
J gene: TRBJ1-1
V gene: TRBV10-3
CDR3 protein: CAISDKTGLNTEAFF
CDR3 DNA: TGTGCCATCAGTGATAAGACAGGACTGAACACTGAAGCTTTCTTT

D gene: -
clone size: -
J gene: TRBJ1-1
V gene: TRBV6-5
CDR3 protein: CASSYPGRPNTEAFF
CDR3 DNA: TGTGCCAGCAGTTACCCAGGGCGGCCGAACACTGAAGCTTTCTTT

D gene: TRBD2
clone size: -
J gene: TRBJ2-2
V gene: TRBV5-1
CDR3 protein: CASSLGSGSDTGELFF
CDR3 DNA: TGCGCCAGCAGCTTGGGTAGCGGGAGTGATACCGGGGAGCTGTTTTTT

D gene: -
clone size: -
J gene: TRBJ1-4
V gene: TRBV28
CDR3 protein: CASRPAGLKEKLFF
CDR3 DNA: TGTGCCAGCAGGCCGGCGGGGTTGAAAGAAAAACTGTTTTTT

D gene: TRBD2
clone size: -
J gene: TRBJ2-3
V gene: TRBV5-1
CDR3 protein: CASSPPNGAGEDTQYF
CDR3 DNA: TGCGCCAGCAGCCCTCCGAACGGTGCGGGAGAAGATACGCAGTATTTT

D gene: TRBD2
clone size: -
J gene: TRBJ2-4
V gene: TRBV28
CDR3 protein: CASSPPGGARQNIQYF
CDR3 DNA: TGTGCCAGCAGTCCCCCGGGAGGAGCCCGCCAAAACATTCAGTACTTC

D gene: TRBD1
clone size: few
J gene: TRBJ1-2
V gene: TRBV11-2
CDR3 protein: CASSSPGQEIYYGYTF
CDR3 DNA: TGTGCCAGCAGCTCTCCGGGACAGGAGATTTACTATGGCTACACCTTC

D gene: TRBD2
clone size: once
J gene: TRBJ2-7
V gene: TRBV4-2
CDR3 protein: CASSQDRGSAYEQYF
CDR3 DNA: TGTGCCAGCAGCCAAGATCGCGGGAGTGCCTACGAGCAGTACTTC

D gene: -
clone size: -
J gene: TRBJ1-5
V gene: TRBV27
CDR3 protein: CASRNGVYQPQHF
CDR3 DNA: TGTGCCAGCAGAAACGGGGTATATCAGCCCCAGCATTTT

D gene: TRBD1
clone size: once
J gene: TRBJ2-2
V gene: TRBV7-8
CDR3 protein: CASSPRGQALNTGELFF
CDR3 DNA: TGTGCCAGCAGCCCCCGGGGACAGGCCCTGAACACCGGGGAGCTGTTTTTT

D gene: -
clone size: -
J gene: TRBJ1-1
V gene: TRBV28
CDR3 protein: CASSSPNTEAFF
CDR3 DNA: TGTGCCAGCAGTTCTCCGAACACTGAAGCTTTCTTT

D gene: -
clone size: -
J gene: TRBJ1-1
V gene: TRBV6-6
CDR3 protein: CASTGQPNTEAFF
CDR3 DNA: TGTGCCAGCACCGGACAGCCTAACACTGAAGCTTTCTTT

D gene: TRBD2
clone size: -
J gene: TRBJ2-1
V gene: TRBV7-6
CDR3 protein: CASSLALAGVSEQFF
CDR3 DNA: TGTGCCAGCAGCTTAGCACTAGCGGGAGTGAGTGAGCAGTTCTTC

D gene: -
clone size: -
J gene: TRBJ1-1
V gene: TRBV6-5
CDR3 protein: CAAGAGVHTEAFF
CDR3 DNA: TGTGCCGCCGGGGCAGGGGTACACACTGAAGCTTTCTTT

D gene: TRBD2
clone size: -
J gene: TRBJ2-3
V gene: TRBV4-1
CDR3 protein: CASSLGFALAGERVLTDTQYF
CDR3 DNA: TGCGCCAGCAGCCTGGGATTTGCACTAGCGGGGGAGAGGGTTTTGACAGATACGCAGTATTTT

D gene: -
clone size: -
J gene: TRBJ2-7
V gene: TRBV6-1
CDR3 protein: CASSVGTSSYEQYF
CDR3 DNA: TGTGCCAGCAGTGTTGGGACAAGCTCCTACGAGCAGTACTTC

D gene: -
clone size: -
J gene: TRBJ1-1
V gene: TRBV19
CDR3 protein: CASSRFGGTNTEAFF
CDR3 DNA: TGTGCCAGTAGCCGTTTTGGGGGGACCAACACTGAAGCTTTCTTT

D gene: TRBD2
clone size: -
J gene: TRBJ2-3
V gene: TRBV9
CDR3 protein: CASSVSSGGRFRYTDTQYF
CDR3 DNA: TGTGCCAGCAGCGTATCTAGCGGGGGCCGTTTTCGGTACACAGATACGCAGTATTTT

D gene: TRBD1
clone size: -
J gene: TRBJ1-2
V gene: TRBV10-2
CDR3 protein: CASNEQGAQGGYTF
CDR3 DNA: TGCGCCAGCAACGAACAGGGGGCGCAGGGTGGCTACACCTTC

D gene: -
clone size: -
J gene: TRBJ2-7
V gene: TRBV7-2
CDR3 protein: CASSLDPGTHVIYEQYF
CDR3 DNA: TGTGCCAGCAGCTTAGACCCCGGGACACACGTTATATACGAGCAGTACTTC

D gene: -
clone size: -
J gene: TRBJ1-1
V gene: TRBV28
CDR3 protein: CASTPPGDTEAFF
CDR3 DNA: TGTGCCAGCACTCCCCCGGGGGACACTGAAGCTTTCTTT

D gene: TRBD1
clone size: once
J gene: TRBJ1-5
V gene: TRBV30
CDR3 protein: CAWSTGQGAGQPQHF
CDR3 DNA: TGTGCCTGGAGTACCGGACAGGGGGCCGGTCAGCCCCAGCATTTT

D gene: -
clone size: -
J gene: TRBJ1-3
V gene: TRBV5-1
CDR3 protein: CASSLGRGSGNTIYF
CDR3 DNA: TGCGCCAGCAGCTTGGGTAGGGGCTCTGGAAACACCATATATTTT

D gene: TRBD1
clone size: once
J gene: TRBJ1-1
V gene: TRBV14
CDR3 protein: CASSQGRGTGHTEAFF
CDR3 DNA: TGTGCCAGCAGCCAAGGAAGGGGGACAGGCCACACTGAAGCTTTCTTT